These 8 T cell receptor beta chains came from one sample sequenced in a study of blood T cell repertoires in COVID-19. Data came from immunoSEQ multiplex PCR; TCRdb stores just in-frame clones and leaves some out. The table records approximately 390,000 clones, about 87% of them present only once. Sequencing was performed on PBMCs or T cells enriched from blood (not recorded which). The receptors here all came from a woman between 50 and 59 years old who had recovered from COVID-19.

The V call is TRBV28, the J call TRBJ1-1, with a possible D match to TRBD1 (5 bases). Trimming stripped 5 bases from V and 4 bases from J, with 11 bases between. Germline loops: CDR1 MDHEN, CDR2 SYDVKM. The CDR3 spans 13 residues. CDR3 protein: CASSNRQRTEAFF. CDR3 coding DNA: TGTGCCAGCAGTAACAGGCAACGCACTGAAGCTTTCTTT.

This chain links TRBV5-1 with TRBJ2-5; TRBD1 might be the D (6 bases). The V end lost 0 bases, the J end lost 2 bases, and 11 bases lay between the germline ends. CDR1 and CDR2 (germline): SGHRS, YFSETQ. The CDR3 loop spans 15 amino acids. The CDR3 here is CASSLDTGPQETQYF. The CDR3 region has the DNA TGCGCCAGCAGCTTGGATACAGGGCCACAAGAGACCCAGTACTTC.

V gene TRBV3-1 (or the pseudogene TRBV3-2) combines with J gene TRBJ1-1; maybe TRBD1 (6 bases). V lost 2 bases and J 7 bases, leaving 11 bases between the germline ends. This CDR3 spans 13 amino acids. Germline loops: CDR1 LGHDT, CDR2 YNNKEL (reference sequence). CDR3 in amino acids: CASSQSTGIEAFF. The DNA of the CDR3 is TGTGCCAGCAGCCAAAGTACAGGGATTGAAGCTTTCTTT.

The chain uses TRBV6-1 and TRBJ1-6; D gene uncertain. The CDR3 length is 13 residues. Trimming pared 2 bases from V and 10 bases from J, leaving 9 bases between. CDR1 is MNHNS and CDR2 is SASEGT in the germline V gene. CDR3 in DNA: TGTGCCAGCAGTGAATCGCCAGTATCACCCCTCCACTTT. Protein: CASSESPVSPLHF.

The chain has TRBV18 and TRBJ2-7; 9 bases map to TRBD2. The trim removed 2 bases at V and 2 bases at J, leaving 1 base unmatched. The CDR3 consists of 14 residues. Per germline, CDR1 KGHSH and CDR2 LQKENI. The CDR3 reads CASSPASGAYEQYF. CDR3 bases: TGTGCCAGCTCACCAGCTAGCGGGGCCTACGAGCAGTACTTC.

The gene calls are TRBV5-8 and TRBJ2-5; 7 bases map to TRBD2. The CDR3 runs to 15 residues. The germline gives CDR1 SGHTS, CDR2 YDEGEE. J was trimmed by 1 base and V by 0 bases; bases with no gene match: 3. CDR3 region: CASSLELARQETQYF. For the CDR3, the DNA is TGTGCCAGCAGCTTGGAACTAGCGCGCCAAGAGACCCAGTACTTC.

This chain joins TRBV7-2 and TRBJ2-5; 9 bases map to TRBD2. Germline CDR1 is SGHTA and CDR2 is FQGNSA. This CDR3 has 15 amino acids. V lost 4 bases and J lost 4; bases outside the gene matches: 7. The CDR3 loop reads CASSYRAGGSETQYF. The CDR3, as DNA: TGTGCCAGCAGCTATCGAGCGGGGGGTTCAGAGACCCAGTACTTC.

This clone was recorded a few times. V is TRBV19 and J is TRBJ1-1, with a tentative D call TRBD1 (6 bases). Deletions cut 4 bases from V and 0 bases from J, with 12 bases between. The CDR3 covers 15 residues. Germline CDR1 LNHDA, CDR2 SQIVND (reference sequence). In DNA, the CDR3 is TGTGCCAGTAGTAGGAAGGACAGAATGAACACTGAAGCTTTCTTT. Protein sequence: CASSRKDRMNTEAFF. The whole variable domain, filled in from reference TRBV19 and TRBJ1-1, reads DGGITQSPKYLFRKEGQNVTLSCEQNLNHDAMYWYRQDPGQGLRLIYYSQIVNDFQKGDIAEGYSVSREKKESFPLTVTSAQKNPTAFYLCASSRKDRMNTEAFFGQGTRLTVV.